This T cell receptor beta chain was found in a study of cytomegalovirus exposure and HLA in healthy donors. Study findings and constraints: Later analysis associated a missense DCLRE1C variant with TCR beta V- and J-gene trimming. Several of the most significant clusters were apparently associated with common viral pathogens in a later analysis. While the bulk of TCR sequences proved rare, some public TCRs turned up in many donors.

V shed 5 bases, J shed 1 base, and the junction held 6 bases outside the gene matches. This CDR3 contains 15 residues. Germline V gene data show CDR1 as SGHTA and CDR2 as FQGTGA. On this clone itself: Its specificity is not known.

13 Jbeta primers and 60 Vbeta primers were used for the PCR. Profiling relied on immunoSEQ multiplex PCR, and the TCRdb table lists in-frame clones only, not all of them. The table records around 96,000 clones, roughly 80% of them present only once. The TCR comes from a man aged 25-45 years in good health and CMV-seropositive. Sequencing was performed on PBMCs. V and J are TRBV7-3 and TRBJ1-1, with 8 nucleotides matching TRBD1. The CDR3 loop reads CASSPRQGPNTEAFF. The CDR3 coding sequence is TGTGCCAGCAGCCCGCGACAGGGGCCGAACACTGAAGCTTTCTTT. The variable domain in full, with the rest retrieved from reference TRBV7-3 and TRBJ1-1, is GAGVSQTPSNKVTEKGKYVELRCDPISGHTALYWYRQSLGQGPEFLIYFQGTGAADDSGLPNDRFFAVRPEGSVSTLKIQRTERGDSAVYLCASSPRQGPNTEAFFGQGTRLTVV.